This T cell receptor (beta chain) was captured in a study of blood T cells in healthy people across ages. Peripheral blood from each donor was collected in a volume of 9.5 to 10 milliliters. The authors isolated at least 6 million PBMCs per sample. Total RNA amounts of at least 6 micrograms were extracted per sample. A second PCR, run for roughly 7 to 12 cycles, used a sample-barcoded 5' primer plus a J-beta primer mix. One entry per CDR3 protein, called by TCRdb with MiXCR from the 5' RACE reads. The sample consists of roughly 930,000 distinct CDR3 sequences, approximately 49% of them appearing once. CDR1 and CDR2 (germline): MNHNS, SASEGT. J was trimmed by 2 bases and V by 4 bases; bases with no gene match: 12. The CDR3 is 17 amino acids.

The sample taken for sequencing was blood. The chain joins TRBV6-1 to TRBJ2-3; TRBD1 matches at 7 bases. This receptor was taken from a man in his thirties or forties in good health. This CDR3 reads CASSGRDSTRSTDTQYF. CDR3 DNA sequence: TGTGCCAGCAGTGGCCGGGACAGCACTAGATCCACAGATACGCAGTATTTT.